These T cell receptor beta chains were read from a single sample in a study of blood T cells in healthy people across ages. Each CDR3 protein gets one entry after TCRdb re-called the 5' RACE reads with MiXCR. Of 600,000 to 650,000 distinct CDR3 sequences listed, around three fifths are singletons. The material sequenced was blood. The source is a man aged 55 to 70 in good health. Each CDR3 is given with its conserved first and last residue. Each record gives: CDR3 DNA, CDR3 protein, D gene, clone size, CDR3 length, V gene, J gene. D genes are given only for firm matches. Size is omitted from some rows. Given values are once, few, many or a class for expanded clones.

DNA: TGCGCCAGCAGTGGGACAGGGGGCCCCACCGACAAGCAGTACTTC
CDR3: CASSGTGGPTDKQYF
D: TRBD1
size: .
length: 15
V: TRBV10-2
J: TRBJ2-7

DNA: TGTGCCAGCAGCCTACTTCGCGGGGGGGCGGACGAGCAGTACTTC
CDR3: CASSLLRGGADEQYF
D: TRBD2
size: .
length: 15
V: TRBV13
J: TRBJ2-7

DNA: TGTGCCAGCAGTGATGGTTTACAGGGACAAGAGACCCAGTACTTC
CDR3: CASSDGLQGQETQYF
D: .
size: .
length: 15
V: TRBV6-1
J: TRBJ2-5

DNA: TGTGCCAGCAGTTTATCTATGGTAGCGAGATCGGGGGCCAACGTCCTGACTTTC
CDR3: CASSLSMVARSGANVLTF
D: .
size: .
length: 18
V: TRBV27
J: TRBJ2-6

DNA: TGTGCCAGCAGCTTTAGCGGGAGCGATACGCAGTATTTT
CDR3: CASSFSGSDTQYF
D: TRBD2
size: .
length: 13
V: TRBV7-2
J: TRBJ2-3

DNA: TGCAGTGCTAATGGACTAGCGGGTCAAGAGACCCAGTACTTC
CDR3: CSANGLAGQETQYF
D: TRBD2
size: .
length: 14
V: TRBV20-1
J: TRBJ2-5

DNA: TGTGCCAGCAGCTTAGCGCTAGCGAAGGGAGAGACCCAGTACTTC
CDR3: CASSLALAKGETQYF
D: .
size: .
length: 15
V: TRBV11-2
J: TRBJ2-5

DNA: TGTGCCAGCAGCCAAGGGAGGGCTCCTACCTACGAGCAGTACTTC
CDR3: CASSQGRAPTYEQYF
D: .
size: .
length: 15
V: TRBV3-1
J: TRBJ2-7

DNA: TGTGCCAGCAGTTACTCCGGCGCGGGGGCGGGATATGGCTACACCTTC
CDR3: CASSYSGAGAGYGYTF
D: .
size: .
length: 16
V: TRBV6-5
J: TRBJ1-2

DNA: TGCAGTGCCACTAGGGGGGGTCTAGCGGGACACAATGAGCAGTTCTTC
CDR3: CSATRGGLAGHNEQFF
D: TRBD2
size: few
length: 16
V: TRBV20-1
J: TRBJ2-1

DNA: TGTGCCAGCAGCCGAGGGATCGTCACGGGTAGTGAGCAGTTCTTC
CDR3: CASSRGIVTGSEQFF
D: .
size: .
length: 15
V: TRBV11-2
J: TRBJ2-1

DNA: TGTGCCAGCAGTTTTCGGGGGGGCACCGGGGAGCTGTTTTTT
CDR3: CASSFRGGTGELFF
D: TRBD2
size: .
length: 14
V: TRBV28
J: TRBJ2-2

DNA: TGTGCCAGCGGACCACGACAAGAGACCCAGTTCTTC
CDR3: CASGPRQETQFF
D: .
size: .
length: 12
V: TRBV6-1
J: TRBJ2-1

DNA: TGTGCCAGCAGCCGCCTACTCCCCTCCTACGAGCAGTACTTC
CDR3: CASSRLLPSYEQYF
D: .
size: .
length: 14
V: TRBV7-2
J: TRBJ2-7

DNA: TGTGCCAGCAGTTTAACCCCGGGTGAGCAGTTCTTC
CDR3: CASSLTPGEQFF
D: .
size: .
length: 12
V: TRBV12-3/TRBV12-4
J: TRBJ2-1

DNA: TGTGCCATCAGACAGGGTACTGAAGCTTTCTTT
CDR3: CAIRQGTEAFF
D: .
size: .
length: 11
V: TRBV10-3
J: TRBJ1-1

DNA: TGTGCCAGCAGGGGGACAGGGGGCATCTACGAGCAGTACTTC
CDR3: CASRGTGGIYEQYF
D: TRBD1
size: .
length: 14
V: TRBV27
J: TRBJ2-7

DNA: TGCGCCAGCAGTGAGCCGGGACTAGCGGGGGCCTCCTACAATGAGCAGTACTTC
CDR3: CASSEPGLAGASYNEQYF
D: TRBD2
size: .
length: 18
V: TRBV10-2
J: TRBJ2-7

DNA: TGCAGCGTTGAAAGGGCACGAACCTACGAGCAGTACTTC
CDR3: CSVERARTYEQYF
D: .
size: .
length: 13
V: TRBV29-1
J: TRBJ2-7

DNA: TGTGCCAGCAGCGGCAGGGGGGCCTCGAACACCGGGGAGCTGTTTTTT
CDR3: CASSGRGASNTGELFF
D: .
size: .
length: 16
V: TRBV9
J: TRBJ2-2

DNA: TGTGCCAGCACCCTAGGACAGGGGTCCTCCTACGAGCAGTACTTC
CDR3: CASTLGQGSSYEQYF
D: TRBD1
size: few
length: 15
V: TRBV6-5
J: TRBJ2-7

DNA: TGTGCCAGCAGTTACTCCCCAGGCCAACAGTCTTATAACTATGGCTACACCTTC
CDR3: CASSYSPGQQSYNYGYTF
D: .
size: once
length: 18
V: TRBV6-5
J: TRBJ1-2

DNA: TGTGCCAGCAGGGACTACGTTAATCCCCAAAACATTCAGTACTTC
CDR3: CASRDYVNPQNIQYF
D: .
size: few
length: 15
V: TRBV2
J: TRBJ2-4

DNA: TGTGCCAGCAGTCCCCGGGACAGGGAGAAGCAAGAGACCCAGTACTTC
CDR3: CASSPRDREKQETQYF
D: TRBD1
size: .
length: 16
V: TRBV12-3/TRBV12-4
J: TRBJ2-5

DNA: TGTGCCAGCAGCTTAAGGCAGGGGGCGGAGAATGAGCAGTTCTTC
CDR3: CASSLRQGAENEQFF
D: TRBD1
size: .
length: 15
V: TRBV7-7
J: TRBJ2-1

DNA: TGTGCCAGCAGTGACGTACAGGGAAGAGAGACCCAGTACTTC
CDR3: CASSDVQGRETQYF
D: .
size: .
length: 14
V: TRBV6-1
J: TRBJ2-5

DNA: TGTGCTAGTGGCCCCCTCCGCAGGGACACTGAAGCTTTCTTT
CDR3: CASGPLRRDTEAFF
D: .
size: .
length: 14
V: TRBV12-5
J: TRBJ1-1

DNA: TGTGCCAGCAGGCCCCCCAGGAGCCAAGAGACCCAGTACTTC
CDR3: CASRPPRSQETQYF
D: .
size: many
length: 14
V: TRBV7-9
J: TRBJ2-5

DNA: TGTGCCAGCAACCAGGGGGCGACTGTGGAGACCCAGTACTTC
CDR3: CASNQGATVETQYF
D: TRBD1
size: .
length: 14
V: TRBV2
J: TRBJ2-5

DNA: TGTGCCAGCAGCCAAGCCGGGACAGGGGGAAATGGCTACACCTTC
CDR3: CASSQAGTGGNGYTF
D: TRBD1
size: .
length: 15
V: TRBV4-2
J: TRBJ1-2

DNA: TGCGTCAGCAGCCCTACTAGCGAGATCTACAATGAGCAGTTCTTC
CDR3: CVSSPTSEIYNEQFF
D: TRBD2
size: .
length: 15
V: TRBV5-1
J: TRBJ2-1

DNA: TGTGCCAGCAGTTTATACCTTCCTCTAGTACAGGTGCCGTCCCACGAGCAGTACTTC
CDR3: CASSLYLPLVQVPSHEQYF
D: .
size: .
length: 19
V: TRBV27
J: TRBJ2-7

DNA: TGCGCCAGCAGCCGACTTTCGGGACAGACCGGGGAGGGTGGCTACACCTTC
CDR3: CASSRLSGQTGEGGYTF
D: TRBD1
size: .
length: 17
V: TRBV4-1
J: TRBJ1-2

DNA: TGTGCCAGCACCCCAGGGGGCTTGGAAGACTACGAGCAGTACTTC
CDR3: CASTPGGLEDYEQYF
D: TRBD1
size: .
length: 15
V: TRBV28
J: TRBJ2-7

DNA: TGTGCCAGCAGCTTAGCGGGGGACAGGGTCTATGGCTACACCTTC
CDR3: CASSLAGDRVYGYTF
D: TRBD1
size: .
length: 15
V: TRBV7-8
J: TRBJ1-2

DNA: TGTGCCAGCAGCTTGGGTAGCACTGAAGCTTTCTTT
CDR3: CASSLGSTEAFF
D: .
size: .
length: 12
V: TRBV7-8
J: TRBJ1-1

DNA: TGTGCCAGCAGCTTGTGGCAGCTATCGCAGTATTTT
CDR3: CASSLWQLSQYF
D: .
size: .
length: 12
V: TRBV5-5
J: TRBJ2-3

DNA: TGCAGTGCTGGGCCGACAGGGCCCCAAGAGACCCAGTACTTC
CDR3: CSAGPTGPQETQYF
D: TRBD1
size: .
length: 14
V: TRBV20-1
J: TRBJ2-5

DNA: TGCGCCAGCAGCCAAGAAGGCAGATATAATTCACCCCTCCACTTT
CDR3: CASSQEGRYNSPLHF
D: .
size: .
length: 15
V: TRBV4-1
J: TRBJ1-6

DNA: TGCGCCAGCAGTATAGACCGGACTAGGGTCTCCTACAATGAGCAGTTCTTC
CDR3: CASSIDRTRVSYNEQFF
D: TRBD2
size: .
length: 17
V: TRBV10-2
J: TRBJ2-1

DNA: TGCAGTGCTAGAGGACAGGGGCGGAATGAGCAGTACTTC
CDR3: CSARGQGRNEQYF
D: TRBD1
size: .
length: 13
V: TRBV20-1
J: TRBJ2-5

DNA: TGCAGTGCTACGGACTGGGTTGACACCGGGGAGCTGTTTTTT
CDR3: CSATDWVDTGELFF
D: .
size: .
length: 14
V: TRBV20-1
J: TRBJ2-2

DNA: TGTGCCAGCTCACCTACACCGAGGACAGGGGGCGTAAGGAATGAGCAGTTCTTC
CDR3: CASSPTPRTGGVRNEQFF
D: TRBD1
size: .
length: 18
V: TRBV18
J: TRBJ2-1

DNA: TGTGCCAGCAATCGTGCCACTGAAGCTTTCTTT
CDR3: CASNRATEAFF
D: .
size: .
length: 11
V: TRBV6-1
J: TRBJ1-1

DNA: TGTGCCAGCAGCCCGGGACACCAATGGGGAGGCGAGCAGTACTTC
CDR3: CASSPGHQWGGEQYF
D: .
size: once
length: 15
V: TRBV7-9
J: TRBJ2-7

DNA: TGTGCCAGCAGTCCAAGGACAGGCGAAAACATTCAGTACTTC
CDR3: CASSPRTGENIQYF
D: TRBD1
size: many
length: 14
V: TRBV9
J: TRBJ2-4

DNA: TGTGCCAGCAGTTTAATGAGGGGTTATGAGCAGTTCTTC
CDR3: CASSLMRGYEQFF
D: .
size: .
length: 13
V: TRBV12-3/TRBV12-4
J: TRBJ2-1

DNA: TGTGCCAGCAGCTCACCCGACAAGAACACTGAAGCTTTCTTT
CDR3: CASSSPDKNTEAFF
D: .
size: .
length: 14
V: TRBV5-5
J: TRBJ1-1

DNA: TGTGCCAGCAGCGTAGTCCGCAGGGATGGGTATGGCTACACCTTC
CDR3: CASSVVRRDGYGYTF
D: .
size: .
length: 15
V: TRBV9
J: TRBJ1-2

DNA: TGTGCCAGCTCACCGGCAGGGGTTCAGCCCCAGCATTTT
CDR3: CASSPAGVQPQHF
D: .
size: .
length: 13
V: TRBV18
J: TRBJ1-5